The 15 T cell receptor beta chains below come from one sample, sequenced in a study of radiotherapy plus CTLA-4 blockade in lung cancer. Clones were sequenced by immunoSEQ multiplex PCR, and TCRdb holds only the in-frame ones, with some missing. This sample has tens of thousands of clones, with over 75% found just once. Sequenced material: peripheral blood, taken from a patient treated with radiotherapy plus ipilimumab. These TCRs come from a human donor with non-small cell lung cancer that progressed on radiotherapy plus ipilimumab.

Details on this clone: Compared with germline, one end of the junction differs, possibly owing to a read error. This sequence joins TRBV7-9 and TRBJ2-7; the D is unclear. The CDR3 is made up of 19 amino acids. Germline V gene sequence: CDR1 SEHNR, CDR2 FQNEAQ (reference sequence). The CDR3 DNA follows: TGTGCCAACAGCTTAAGGTGGTATGAAGGGTGGCCAACCTTCTACGAGCAGTACTTC. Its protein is CANSLRWYEGWPTFYEQYF.

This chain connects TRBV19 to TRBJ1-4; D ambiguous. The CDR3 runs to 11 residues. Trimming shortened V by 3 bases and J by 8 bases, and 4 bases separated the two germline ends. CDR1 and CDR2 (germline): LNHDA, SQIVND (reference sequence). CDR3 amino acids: CASSIREKLFF. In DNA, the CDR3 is TGTGCCAGTAGTATCCGGGAAAAACTGTTTTTT.

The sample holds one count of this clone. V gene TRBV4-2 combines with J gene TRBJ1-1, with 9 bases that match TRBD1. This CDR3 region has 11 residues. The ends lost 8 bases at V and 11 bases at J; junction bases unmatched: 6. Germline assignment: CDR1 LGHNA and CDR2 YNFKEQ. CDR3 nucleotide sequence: TGTGCCAGCGGGGACAGGGCTAGGGCTTTCTTT. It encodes CASGDRARAFF.

CDR3 sequence (DNA): TGTGCCAGCAGTGCGACAGGGAGCACTGAAGCTTTCTTT. It specifies CASSATGSTEAFF. The chain couples TRBV6-5 to TRBJ1-1, with 7 bases fitting TRBD1. V was clipped by 5 bases and J by 4 bases; unmatched bases: 4. The CDR3 has 13 residues. Germline lookup yields CDR1 MNHEY and CDR2 SVGAGI.

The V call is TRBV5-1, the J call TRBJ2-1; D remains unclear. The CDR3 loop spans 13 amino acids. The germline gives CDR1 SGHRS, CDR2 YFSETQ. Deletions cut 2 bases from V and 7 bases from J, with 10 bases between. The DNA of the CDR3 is TGCGCCAGCAGCTTCAAAAGTCGGAATGAGCAGTTCTTC. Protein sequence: CASSFKSRNEQFF.

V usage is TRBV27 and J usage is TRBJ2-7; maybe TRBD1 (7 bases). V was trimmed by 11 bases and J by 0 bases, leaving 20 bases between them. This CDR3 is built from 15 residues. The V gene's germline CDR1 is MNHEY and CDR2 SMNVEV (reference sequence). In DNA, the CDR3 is TGTGCCCGGCCCAGGGGGGCTGCGAGCTCCTACGAGCAGTACTTC. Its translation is CARPRGAASSYEQYF.

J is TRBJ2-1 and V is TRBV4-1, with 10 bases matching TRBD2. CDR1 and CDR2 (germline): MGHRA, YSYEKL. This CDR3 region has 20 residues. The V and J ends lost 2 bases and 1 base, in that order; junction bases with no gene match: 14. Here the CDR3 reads CASSQQTLLPGLASYNEQFF. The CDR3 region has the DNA TGCGCCAGCAGCCAACAAACTTTACTCCCGGGACTAGCGTCCTACAATGAGCAGTTCTTC.

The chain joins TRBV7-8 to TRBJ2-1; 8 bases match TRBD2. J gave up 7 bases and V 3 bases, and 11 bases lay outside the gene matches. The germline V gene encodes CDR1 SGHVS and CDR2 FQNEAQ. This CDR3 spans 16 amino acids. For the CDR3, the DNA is TGTGCCAGCAGCTTGTTCGTTGCGGGGGGACATAATGAGCAGTTCTTC. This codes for CASSLFVAGGHNEQFF.

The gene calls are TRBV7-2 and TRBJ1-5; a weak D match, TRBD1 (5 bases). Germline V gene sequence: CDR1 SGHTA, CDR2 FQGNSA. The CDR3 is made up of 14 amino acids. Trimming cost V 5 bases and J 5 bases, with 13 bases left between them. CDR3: CASSLGQGHQPQHF. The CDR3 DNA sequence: TGTGCCAGCAGCCTGGGGCAGGGCCATCAGCCCCAGCATTTT. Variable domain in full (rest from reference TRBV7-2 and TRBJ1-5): GAGVSQSPSNKVTEKGKDVELRCDPISGHTALYWYRQSLGQGLEFLIYFQGNSAPDKSGLPSDRFSAERTGGSVSTLTIQRTQQEDSAVYLCASSLGQGHQPQHFGDGTRLSIL.

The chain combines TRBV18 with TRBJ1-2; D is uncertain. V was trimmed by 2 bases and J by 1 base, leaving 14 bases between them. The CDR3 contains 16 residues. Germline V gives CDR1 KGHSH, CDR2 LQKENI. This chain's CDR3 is CASSPVPEAVNYGYTF. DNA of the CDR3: TGTGCCAGCTCACCAGTACCCGAAGCGGTTAACTATGGCTACACCTTC.

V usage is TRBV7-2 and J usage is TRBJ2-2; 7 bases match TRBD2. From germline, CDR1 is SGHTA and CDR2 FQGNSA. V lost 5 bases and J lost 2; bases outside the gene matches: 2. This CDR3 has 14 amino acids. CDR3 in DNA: TGTGCCAGCAGCCGGGACTACAACACCGGGGAGCTGTTTTTT. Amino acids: CASSRDYNTGELFF.

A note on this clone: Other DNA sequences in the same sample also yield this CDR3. This chain's CDR3 is CASSVAAGYNEQFF. CDR3 DNA: TGTGCCAGCAGCGTAGCGGCAGGCTACAATGAGCAGTTCTTC. V and J are TRBV9 and TRBJ2-1; D not certain. Trimming left V 0 bases short and J 3 bases short, with 7 bases between. The CDR3 consists of 14 residues. The V gene's germline CDR1 is SGDLS and CDR2 YYNGEE. Drawing the rest from reference TRBV9 and TRBJ2-1, the complete variable domain is DSGVTQTPKHLITATGQRVTLRCSPRSGDLSVYWYQQSLDQGLQFLIQYYNGEERAKGNILERFSAQQFPDLHSELNLSSLELGDSALYFCASSVAAGYNEQFFGPGTRLTVL.

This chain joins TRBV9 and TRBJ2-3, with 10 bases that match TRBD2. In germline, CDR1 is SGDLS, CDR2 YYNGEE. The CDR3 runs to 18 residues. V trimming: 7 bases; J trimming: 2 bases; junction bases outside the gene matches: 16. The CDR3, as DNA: TGTGCCAGCTCGACGAGCGGGAGGGCCCCCGAGAACACAGATACGCAGTATTTT. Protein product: CASSTSGRAPENTDTQYF. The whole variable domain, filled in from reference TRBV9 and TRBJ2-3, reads DSGVTQTPKHLITATGQRVTLRCSPRSGDLSVYWYQQSLDQGLQFLIQYYNGEERAKGNILERFSAQQFPDLHSELNLSSLELGDSALYFCASSTSGRAPENTDTQYFGPGTRLTVL.

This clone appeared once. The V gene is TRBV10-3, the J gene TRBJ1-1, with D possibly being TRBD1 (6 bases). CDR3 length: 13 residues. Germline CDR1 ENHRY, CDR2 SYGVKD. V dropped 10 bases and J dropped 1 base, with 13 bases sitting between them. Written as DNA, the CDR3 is TGTGCCACCTCAGGGGCGGGGAACACTGAAGCTTTCTTT. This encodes CATSGAGNTEAFF.

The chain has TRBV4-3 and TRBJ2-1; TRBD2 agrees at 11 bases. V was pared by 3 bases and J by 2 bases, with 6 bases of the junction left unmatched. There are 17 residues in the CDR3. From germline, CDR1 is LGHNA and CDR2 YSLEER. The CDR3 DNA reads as TGCGCCAGCAGCCAGAATAGCGGGGGGGGAACCTACAATGAGCAGTTCTTC. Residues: CASSQNSGGGTYNEQFF.